This record concerns one TCR beta chain sequence. Its target is unknown. V was clipped by 5 bases and J by 8 bases; unmatched bases: 7. This CDR3 contains 14 residues. CDR1 SGHVS and CDR2 FNYEAQ come from the germline V gene. The PCR used 60 Vbeta and 13 Jbeta primers. Data came from immunoSEQ multiplex PCR; TCRdb stores just in-frame clones and leaves some out. The repertoire includes approximately 150,000 clones, roughly 79% of them detected once, and approximately 1% sits in the top ten. This entry is derived from a study of cytomegalovirus exposure and HLA in healthy donors. At the level of the study: In terms of ancestry, the Caucasian-associated cluster contained around 79% of the approximately 400 genotyped donors.

Study-level results: Based on reports, TCR beta sequences accurately predicted HLA-A and HLA-B alleles for most subjects. 16,951 TCR beta sequences were associated with HLA alleles at 0.05 false discovery rate in a later analysis. Later on, a genetic analysis was performed. It linked a missense variant in DCLRE1C with V- and J-gene trimming of TCR beta.

The sequence derives from a woman in her thirties or forties in good health and CMV-seronegative. The chain uses TRBV7-6 and TRBJ1-4; TRBD1 agrees at 8 bases. The sequencing sample was made of PBMCs. This CDR3 is CASSIGQGNEKLFF. The CDR3 nucleotides read TGTGCCAGCAGCATCGGACAGGGTAACGAAAAACTGTTTTTT. Based on the CDR3 plus reference TRBV7-6 and TRBJ1-4, the full variable domain is GAGVSQSPRYKVTKRGQDVALRCDPISGHVSLYWYRQALGQGPEFLTYFNYEAQQDKSGLPNDRFSAERPEGSISTLTIQRTEQRDSAMYRCASSIGQGNEKLFFGSGTQLSVL.